The next 9 T cell receptor beta chains were all read from a single sample in a study of T-cell memory formation after mild COVID-19. Each CDR3 protein gets one entry after TCRdb re-called the 5' RACE reads with MiXCR. The sample lists 430,000 or so distinct CDR3 sequences; roughly 25% were seen once. The sequenced sample was PBMCs or a T cell subset sorted from them (not recorded which). The receptors were gathered from an adult woman who had mild COVID-19 (a few samples of this study predate the infection). Cell type and time point are not known.

The chain is built from TRBV4-1 and TRBJ1-6; TRBD1 is a possible D gene (5 bases). The germline V gene encodes CDR1 MGHRA and CDR2 YSYEKL. This CDR3 spans 16 amino acids. Trimming pared 1 base from V and 8 bases from J, leaving 15 bases between. CDR3 residues: CASSQAYRRYDSPLHF. Written as DNA, the CDR3 is TGCGCCAGCAGCCAAGCTTACAGGAGATACGATTCACCCCTCCACTTT.

The chain carries TRBV4-1 and TRBJ1-4; perhaps TRBD1 as D (5 bases). There are 19 residues in the CDR3. Between the trimmed V and J ends, which lost 4 bases and 3 bases, there was a span of 24 bases. In germline, CDR1 is MGHRA, CDR2 YSYEKL. The CDR3 DNA sequence: TGCGCCAGCAGCCTGGGTTACGGGACTCTCAGAACGGCTAATGAAAAACTGTTTTTT. It codes for CASSLGYGTLRTANEKLFF.

The chain carries TRBV6-5 and TRBJ2-1; D perhaps matches TRBD1 (5 bases). CDR3 length equals 16 residues. V was shortened by 0 bases and J by 0 bases, with 9 bases between the two germline ends. Germline values: CDR1 MNHEY, CDR2 SVGAGI. This CDR3 is CASSYSDSSSYNEQFF. DNA of the CDR3: TGTGCCAGCAGTTACTCCGACAGCAGCTCCTACAATGAGCAGTTCTTC.

The sample holds many counts of this clonotype. The chain joins TRBV3-1 to TRBJ2-3; 13 bases align to TRBD2. This CDR3 contains 16 residues. Germline loops: CDR1 LGHDT, CDR2 YNNKEL (reference sequence). V was clipped by 4 bases and J by 2 bases; unmatched bases: 3. The chain's CDR3 is CASSLGLAGFTDTQYF. The DNA of the CDR3 is TGTGCCAGCAGCCTGGGACTAGCGGGGTTCACAGATACGCAGTATTTT.

This clonotype has at least ten counts. This chain connects TRBV27 to TRBJ1-1; D is undetermined. The CDR3 is 16 residues long. Per germline, CDR1 MNHEY and CDR2 SMNVEV (reference sequence). V lost 3 bases, J lost 0 bases, and 14 bases lay in between. CDR3 protein: CASSLKGLRMNTEAFF. The CDR3 DNA follows: TGTGCCAGCAGTTTGAAAGGTTTGCGCATGAACACTGAAGCTTTCTTT.

The chain is built from TRBV30 and TRBJ1-2; D call uncertain. Germline loops: CDR1 GTSNPN, CDR2 SVGIG (reference sequence). The CDR3 extends over 11 amino acids. With 5 bases removed from V and 4 bases from J, the gap between germline ends came to 8 bases. CDR3: CAWGQPYGYTF. The DNA of the CDR3 is TGTGCCTGGGGGCAGCCCTATGGCTACACCTTC. Full variable domain (outside the CDR3, taken from reference TRBV30 and TRBJ1-2): SQTIHQWPATLVQPVGSPLSLECTVEGTSNPNLYWYRQAAGRGLQLLFYSVGIGQISSEVPQNLSASRPQDRQFILSSKKLLLSDSGFYLCAWGQPYGYTFGSGTRLTVV.

The chain recombines TRBV3-1 with TRBJ2-1; tentative D call: TRBD2 (5 bases). V lost 0 bases to trimming and J lost 9 bases, with 21 bases between them. The CDR3 covers 17 residues. The germline CDR1 and CDR2 sequences are LGHDT and YNNKEL (reference sequence). The CDR3 spells CASSQDRTRSAYGEQFF. CDR3 bases: TGTGCCAGCAGCCAAGACAGGACTCGGTCAGCGTACGGTGAGCAGTTCTTC.

The table lists this clonotype with a few counts. This rearrangement joins TRBV29-1 to TRBJ2-7; 16 positions match TRBD2. The J segment lost 2 bases and the V segment lost 4 bases, leaving 2 bases of the junction unmatched. The CDR3 runs 15 residues. Germline V gives CDR1 SQVTM, CDR2 ANQGSEA. DNA of the CDR3: TGCAGCGTTGGAGGGACTAGCGGGAGGGCCTACGAGCAGTACTTC. Its protein product is CSVGGTSGRAYEQYF.

The chain is built from TRBV27 and TRBJ2-7; possibly TRBD1 or TRBD2 for D (5 bases each). Trimming shortened V by 10 bases and J by 0 bases, and 10 bases separated the two germline ends. The germline V gene has CDR1 MNHEY and CDR2 SMNVEV (reference sequence). This CDR3 region has 12 residues. The CDR3 is CATRDASYEQYF. The CDR3 DNA is TGTGCCACCCGGGACGCCTCCTACGAGCAGTACTTC.